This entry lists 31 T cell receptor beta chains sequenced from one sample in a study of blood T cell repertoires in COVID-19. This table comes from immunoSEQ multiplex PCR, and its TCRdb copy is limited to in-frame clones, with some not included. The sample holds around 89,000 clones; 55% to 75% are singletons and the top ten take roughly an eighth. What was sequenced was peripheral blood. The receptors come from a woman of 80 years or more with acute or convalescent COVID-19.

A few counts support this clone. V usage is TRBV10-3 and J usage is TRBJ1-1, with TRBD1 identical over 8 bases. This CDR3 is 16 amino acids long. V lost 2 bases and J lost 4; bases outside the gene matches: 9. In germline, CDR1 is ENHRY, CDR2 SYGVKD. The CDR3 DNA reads TGTGCCATCAGTGAGAAGGCAGGGGGCGCGATCACTGAAGCTTTCTTT. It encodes CAISEKAGGAITEAFF.

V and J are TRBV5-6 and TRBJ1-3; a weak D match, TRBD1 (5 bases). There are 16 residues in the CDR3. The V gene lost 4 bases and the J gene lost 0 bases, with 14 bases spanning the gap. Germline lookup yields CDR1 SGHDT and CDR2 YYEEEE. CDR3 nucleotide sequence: TGTGCCAGCAGCCCTCCCTGGGGCTACTCTGGAAACACCATATATTTT. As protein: CASSPPWGYSGNTIYF.

The CDR3 is CASSQAQGLAGGDTQYF. CDR3 nucleotides: TGCGCCAGCAGCCAAGCCCAGGGACTAGCGGGGGGAGATACGCAGTATTTT. The gene calls are TRBV4-1 and TRBJ2-3; 15 bases are shared with TRBD2. The CDR3 contains 17 residues. Trimming removed 1 base from V and 5 bases from J; junction bases left unmatched: 4. Germline lookup yields CDR1 MGHRA and CDR2 YSYEKL.

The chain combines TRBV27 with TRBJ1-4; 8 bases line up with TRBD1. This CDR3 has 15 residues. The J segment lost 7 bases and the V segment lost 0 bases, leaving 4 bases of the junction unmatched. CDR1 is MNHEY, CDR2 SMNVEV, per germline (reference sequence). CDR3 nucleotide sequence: TGTGCCAGCAGTTTATCGCCGACAGGGGCTGAAAAACTGTTTTTT. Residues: CASSLSPTGAEKLFF.

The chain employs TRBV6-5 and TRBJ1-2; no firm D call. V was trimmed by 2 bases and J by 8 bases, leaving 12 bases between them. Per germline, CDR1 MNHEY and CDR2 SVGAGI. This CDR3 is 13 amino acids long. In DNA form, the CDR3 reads TGTGCCAGCAGTTACGACTTTCGACGGGGCTACACCTTC. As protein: CASSYDFRRGYTF.

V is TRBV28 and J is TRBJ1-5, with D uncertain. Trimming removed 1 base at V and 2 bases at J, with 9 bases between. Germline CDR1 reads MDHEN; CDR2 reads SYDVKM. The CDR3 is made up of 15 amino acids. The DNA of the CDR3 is TGTGCCAGCAGTTTATCCGCGGCTGGCAATCAGCCCCAGCATTTT. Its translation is CASSLSAAGNQPQHF.

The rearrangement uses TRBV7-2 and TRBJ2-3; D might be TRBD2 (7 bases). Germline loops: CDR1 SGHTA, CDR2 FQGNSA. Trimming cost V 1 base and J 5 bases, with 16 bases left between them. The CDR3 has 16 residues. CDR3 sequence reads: CASSLDPRGGQDTQYF. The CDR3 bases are TGTGCCAGCAGCTTAGACCCGAGGGGGGGGCAAGATACGCAGTATTTT.

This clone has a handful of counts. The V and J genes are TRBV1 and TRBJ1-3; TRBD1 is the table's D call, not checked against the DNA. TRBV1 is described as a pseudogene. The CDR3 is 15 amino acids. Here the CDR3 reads CTRRWAYSSGNTIYF. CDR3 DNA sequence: TGCACCAGACGCTGGGCTTACTCCTCTGGAAACACCATATATTTT.

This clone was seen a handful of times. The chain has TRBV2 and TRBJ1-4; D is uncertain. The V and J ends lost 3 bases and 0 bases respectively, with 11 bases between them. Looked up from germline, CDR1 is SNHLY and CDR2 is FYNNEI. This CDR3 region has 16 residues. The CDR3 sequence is CASSDRGSSTNEKLFF. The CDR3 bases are TGTGCCAGCAGTGATCGGGGAAGCTCAACTAATGAAAAACTGTTTTTT. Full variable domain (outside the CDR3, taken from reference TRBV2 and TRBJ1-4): EPEVTQTPSHQVTQMGQEVILRCVPISNHLYFYWYRQILGQKVEFLVSFYNNEISEKSEIFDDQFSVERPDGSNFTLKIRSTKLEDSAMYFCASSDRGSSTNEKLFFGSGTQLSVL.

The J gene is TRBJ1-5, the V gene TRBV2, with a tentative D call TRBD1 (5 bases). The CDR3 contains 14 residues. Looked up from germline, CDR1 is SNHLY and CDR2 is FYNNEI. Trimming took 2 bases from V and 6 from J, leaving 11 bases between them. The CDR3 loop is CASSEQGLGQPQHF. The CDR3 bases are TGTGCCAGCAGTGAACAGGGACTGGGTCAGCCCCAGCATTTT. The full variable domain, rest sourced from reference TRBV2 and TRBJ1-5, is EPEVTQTPSHQVTQMGQEVILRCVPISNHLYFYWYRQILGQKVEFLVSFYNNEISEKSEIFDDQFSVERPDGSNFTLKIRSTKLEDSAMYFCASSEQGLGQPQHFGDGTRLSIL.

CDR3 region: CASSQDASGGSSYNEQFF. In DNA form, the CDR3 reads TGCGCCAGCAGCCAAGATGCTAGCGGGGGAAGCTCCTACAATGAGCAGTTCTTC. The chain carries TRBV4-3 and TRBJ2-1, with TRBD2 matching 10 bases. J gave up 0 bases and V 0 bases, and 5 bases lay outside the gene matches. CDR3 length: 18 residues. Germline loops: CDR1 LGHNA, CDR2 YSLEER.

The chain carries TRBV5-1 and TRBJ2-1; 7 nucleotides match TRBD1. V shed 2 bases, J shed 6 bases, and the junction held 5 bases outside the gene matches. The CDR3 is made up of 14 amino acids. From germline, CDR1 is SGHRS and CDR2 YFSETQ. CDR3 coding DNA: TGCGCCAGCAGCTTCCGACAGGGCGGCAATGAGCAGTTCTTC. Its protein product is CASSFRQGGNEQFF.

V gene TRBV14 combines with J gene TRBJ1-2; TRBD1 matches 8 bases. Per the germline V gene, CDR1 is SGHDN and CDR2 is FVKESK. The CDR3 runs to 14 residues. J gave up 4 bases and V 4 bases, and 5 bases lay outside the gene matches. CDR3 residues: CASSRDRGGYGYTF. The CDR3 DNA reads TGTGCCAGCAGCCGAGACAGGGGCGGCTATGGCTACACCTTC.

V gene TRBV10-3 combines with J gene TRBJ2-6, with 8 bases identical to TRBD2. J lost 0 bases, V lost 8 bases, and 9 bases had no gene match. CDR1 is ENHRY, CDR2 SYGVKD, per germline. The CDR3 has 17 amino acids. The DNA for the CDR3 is TGTGCCATCCGAGCGGGGGAACCCTCCTCTGGGGCCAACGTCCTGACTTTC. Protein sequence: CAIRAGEPSSGANVLTF.

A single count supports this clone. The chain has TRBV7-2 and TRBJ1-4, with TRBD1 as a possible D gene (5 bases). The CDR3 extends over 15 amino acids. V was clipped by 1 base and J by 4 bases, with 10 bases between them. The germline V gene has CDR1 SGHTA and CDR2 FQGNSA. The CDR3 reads CASSLGGGFNEKLFF. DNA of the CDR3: TGTGCCAGCAGCTTAGGCGGGGGGTTTAATGAAAAACTGTTTTTT.

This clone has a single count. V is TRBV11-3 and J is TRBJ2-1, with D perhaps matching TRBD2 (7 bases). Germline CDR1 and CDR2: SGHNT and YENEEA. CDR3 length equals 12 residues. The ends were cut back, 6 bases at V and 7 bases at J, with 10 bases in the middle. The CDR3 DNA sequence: TGTGCCAGCAGTAGGGGGGGAAATGAGCAGTTCTTC. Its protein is CASSRGGNEQFF.

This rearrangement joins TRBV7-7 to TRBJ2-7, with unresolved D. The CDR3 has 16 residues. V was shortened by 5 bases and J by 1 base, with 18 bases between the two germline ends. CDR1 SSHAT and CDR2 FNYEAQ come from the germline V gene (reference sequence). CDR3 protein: CASSPQSTFVSYEQYF. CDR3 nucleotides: TGTGCCAGCAGCCCGCAATCCACTTTCGTTTCCTACGAGCAGTACTTC. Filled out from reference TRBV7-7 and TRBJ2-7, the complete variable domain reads GAGVSQSPRYKVTKRGQDVTLRCDPISSHATLYWYQQALGQGPEFLTYFNYEAQPDKSGLPSDRFSAERPEGSISTLTIQRTEQRDSAMYRCASSPQSTFVSYEQYFGPGTRLTVT.

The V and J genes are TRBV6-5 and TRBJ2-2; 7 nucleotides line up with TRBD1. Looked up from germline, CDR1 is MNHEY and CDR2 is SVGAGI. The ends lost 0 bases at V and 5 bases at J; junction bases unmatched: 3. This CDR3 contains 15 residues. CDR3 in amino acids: CASSYSRTGTGELFF. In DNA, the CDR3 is TGTGCCAGCAGTTACTCTCGGACAGGTACCGGGGAGCTGTTTTTT.

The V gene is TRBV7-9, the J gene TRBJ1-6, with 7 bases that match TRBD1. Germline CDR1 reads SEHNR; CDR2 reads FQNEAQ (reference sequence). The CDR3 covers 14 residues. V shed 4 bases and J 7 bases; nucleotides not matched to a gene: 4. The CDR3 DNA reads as TGTGCCAGCAGCTCGACAGGGTACAATTCACCCCTCCACTTT. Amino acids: CASSSTGYNSPLHF.

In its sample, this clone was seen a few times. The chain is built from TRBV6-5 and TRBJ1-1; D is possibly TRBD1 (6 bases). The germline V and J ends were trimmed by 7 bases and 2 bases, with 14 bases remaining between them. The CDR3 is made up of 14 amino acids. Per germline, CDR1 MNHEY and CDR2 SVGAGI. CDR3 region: CASISQQGNTEAFF. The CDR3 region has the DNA TGTGCCAGCATTTCCCAACAGGGAAACACTGAAGCTTTCTTT.

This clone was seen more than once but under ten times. CDR3 residues: CASSFRDVETQYF. In DNA, the CDR3 is TGTGCCAGCAGTTTCCGGGATGTGGAGACCCAGTACTTC. The chain links TRBV12-3 or TRBV12-4 to TRBJ2-5, with D possibly being TRBD2 (5 bases). This CDR3 spans 13 amino acids. Trimming stripped 3 bases from V and 5 bases from J, with 10 bases between.

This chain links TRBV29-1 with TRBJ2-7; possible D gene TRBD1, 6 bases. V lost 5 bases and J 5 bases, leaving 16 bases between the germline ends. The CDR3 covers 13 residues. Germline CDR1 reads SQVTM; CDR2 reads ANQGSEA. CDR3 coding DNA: TGCAGCGTTTCCGGCAGGGGATTCCACGAGCAGTACTTC. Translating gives CSVSGRGFHEQYF.

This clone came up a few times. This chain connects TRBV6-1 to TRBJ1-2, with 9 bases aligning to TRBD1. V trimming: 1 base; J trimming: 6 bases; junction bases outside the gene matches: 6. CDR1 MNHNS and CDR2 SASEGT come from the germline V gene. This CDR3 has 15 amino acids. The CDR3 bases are TGTGCCAGCAGTGAAGATGGACAGGGGCGGAATGGCTACACCTTC. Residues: CASSEDGQGRNGYTF.

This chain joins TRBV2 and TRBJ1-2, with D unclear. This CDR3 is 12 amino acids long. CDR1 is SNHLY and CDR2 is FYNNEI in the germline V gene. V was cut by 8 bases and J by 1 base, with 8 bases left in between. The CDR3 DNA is TGTGCCAGCCGCCGGAGTAACTATGGCTACACCTTC. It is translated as CASRRSNYGYTF.

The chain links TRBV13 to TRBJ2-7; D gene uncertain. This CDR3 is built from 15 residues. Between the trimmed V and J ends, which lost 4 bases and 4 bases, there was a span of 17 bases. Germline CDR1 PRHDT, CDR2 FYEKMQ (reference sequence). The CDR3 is CASSSSQLLGYEQYF. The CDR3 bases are TGTGCCAGCAGCTCCTCACAGCTACTGGGTTACGAGCAGTACTTC.

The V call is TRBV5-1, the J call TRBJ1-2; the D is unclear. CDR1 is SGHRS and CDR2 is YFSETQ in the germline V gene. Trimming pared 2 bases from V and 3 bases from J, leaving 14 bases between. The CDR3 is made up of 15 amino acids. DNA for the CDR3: TGCGCCAGCAGCTTCGTGGGTACTCTAGACTATGGCTACACCTTC. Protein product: CASSFVGTLDYGYTF.

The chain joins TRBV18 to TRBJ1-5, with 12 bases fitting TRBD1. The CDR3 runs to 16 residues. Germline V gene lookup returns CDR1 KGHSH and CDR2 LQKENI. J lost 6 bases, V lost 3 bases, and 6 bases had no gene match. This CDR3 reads CASSPGTGGAGQPQHF. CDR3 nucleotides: TGTGCCAGCTCACCCGGGACAGGGGGCGCGGGTCAGCCCCAGCATTTT.

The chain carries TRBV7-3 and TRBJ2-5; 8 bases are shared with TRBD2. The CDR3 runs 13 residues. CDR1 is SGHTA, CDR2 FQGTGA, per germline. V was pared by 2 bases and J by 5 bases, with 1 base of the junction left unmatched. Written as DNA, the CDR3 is TGTGCCAGCAGCTTAGCTAGCGGGGAGACCCAGTACTTC. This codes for CASSLASGETQYF.

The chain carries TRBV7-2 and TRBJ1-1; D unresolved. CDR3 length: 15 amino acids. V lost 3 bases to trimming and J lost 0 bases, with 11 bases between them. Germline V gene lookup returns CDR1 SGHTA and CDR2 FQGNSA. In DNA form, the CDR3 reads TGTGCCAGCAGCTTTAGGTCGAGGGTGAACACTGAAGCTTTCTTT. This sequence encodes CASSFRSRVNTEAFF.

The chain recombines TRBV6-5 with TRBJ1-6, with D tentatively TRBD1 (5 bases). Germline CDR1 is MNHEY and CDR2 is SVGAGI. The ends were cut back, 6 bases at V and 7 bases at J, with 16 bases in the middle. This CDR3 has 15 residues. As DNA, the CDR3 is TGTGCCAGCAGCCGCCTTTGGGGGGGGAATTCACCCCTCCACTTT. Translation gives CASSRLWGGNSPLHF.

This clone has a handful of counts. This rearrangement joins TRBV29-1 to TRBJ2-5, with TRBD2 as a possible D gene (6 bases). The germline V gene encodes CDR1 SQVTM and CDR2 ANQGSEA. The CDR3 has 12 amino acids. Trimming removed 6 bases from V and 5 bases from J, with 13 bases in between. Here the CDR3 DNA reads TGCAGCGTCCGGGACTTAGGGGAGACCCAGTACTTC. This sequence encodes CSVRDLGETQYF.